A single sample is the source of the 22 T cell receptor beta chains below, sequenced in a study of blood T cell repertoires in COVID-19. Profiling relied on immunoSEQ multiplex PCR, and the TCRdb table lists in-frame clones only, not all of them. Of some 240,000 clones in the sample, more than 75% were seen once. The sample was PBMCs or T cells enriched from blood (not recorded which). The receptors come from a woman in her 50s who had been exposed to COVID-19.

The chain employs TRBV3-1 (or the pseudogene TRBV3-2) and TRBJ2-3, with a possible D match to TRBD1 (6 bases). V gave up 1 base and J gave up 0 bases, with 11 bases separating them. The CDR3 has 16 residues. Looked up from germline, CDR1 is LGHDT and CDR2 is YNNKEL (reference sequence). The CDR3, as DNA: TGTGCCAGCAGCCAAGGGTGGCAGGGGAGCACAGATACGCAGTATTTT. Translated, it gives CASSQGWQGSTDTQYF.

This clone appeared once. The gene calls are TRBV7-2 and TRBJ2-7; 8 nucleotides match TRBD1. The length of the CDR3 is 16 residues. Germline V gene data show CDR1 as SGHTA and CDR2 as FQGNSA. J was trimmed by 5 bases and V by 5 bases; bases with no gene match: 14. The CDR3 sequence is CASSLTGQGGPHEQYF. In DNA, the CDR3 is TGTGCCAGCAGCCTCACCGGACAGGGAGGTCCTCACGAGCAGTACTTC.

The chain has TRBV6-5 and TRBJ2-1; 8 positions agree with TRBD1. The germline gives CDR1 MNHEY, CDR2 SVGAGI. The length of the CDR3 is 14 residues. Trimming took 6 bases from V and 9 from J; bases not matched to a gene: 10. CDR3 DNA: TGTGCCAGCAGCTCGGGACAGGTCTCGGGTGAGCAGTTCTTC. It encodes CASSSGQVSGEQFF.

This clone was recorded a few times. Other DNA sequences of this sample code for an identical CDR3. The chain couples TRBV5-1 to TRBJ1-2; D is unclear. V lost 0 bases and J lost 8, with 11 bases in between. Germline V gives CDR1 SGHRS, CDR2 YFSETQ. The CDR3 covers 13 residues. The CDR3 loop is CASSLDGGYGYTF. CDR3 DNA sequence: TGCGCCAGCAGCTTGGATGGAGGATACGGCTACACCTTC.

The chain has TRBV5-6 and TRBJ2-3; 7 nucleotides agree with TRBD1. Germline CDR1 and CDR2: SGHDT and YYEEEE. Trimming cost V 0 bases and J 1 base; bases outside gene matches: 2. The CDR3 sequence is 15 residues long. As DNA, the CDR3 is TGTGCCAGCAGCTTGGTTGGGACAGGCACAGATACGCAGTATTTT. Translating it yields CASSLVGTGTDTQYF.

The chain carries TRBV9 and TRBJ2-5, with D possibly being TRBD2 (6 bases). Germline V gives CDR1 SGDLS, CDR2 YYNGEE. The CDR3 extends over 16 amino acids. Trimming cost V 4 bases and J 5 bases, with 21 bases left between them. CDR3 in amino acids: CASSPHIKAGMETQYF. As DNA, the CDR3 is TGTGCCAGCAGCCCCCACATCAAGGCGGGGATGGAGACCCAGTACTTC.

The chain recombines TRBV11-2 with TRBJ1-2, with a tentative D call TRBD1 (5 bases). This CDR3 comprises 14 residues. The germline V gene encodes CDR1 SGHAT and CDR2 FQNNGV. Trimming shortened V by 1 base and J by 8 bases, and 14 bases separated the two germline ends. The CDR3 nucleotides read TGTGCCAGCAGCTTAGCTGGGGGGGAGAAAGGCTACACCTTC. The encoded protein is CASSLAGGEKGYTF.

In this sample, this clone turned up once. V is TRBV13 and J is TRBJ2-1; a possible D gene is TRBD2 (6 bases). The CDR3 has 14 amino acids. Germline CDR1 is PRHDT and CDR2 is FYEKMQ (reference sequence). V lost 8 bases and J lost 1, with 12 bases in between. Here the CDR3 DNA reads TGTGCCAGCTCGGGGGTTGAATCCTACAATGAGCAGTTCTTC. Its translation is CASSGVESYNEQFF.

The chain joins TRBV19 to TRBJ1-1; tentative D call: TRBD1 (6 bases). The CDR3 totals 13 residues. Germline assignment: CDR1 LNHDA and CDR2 SQIVND (reference sequence). Trimming took off 7 bases at V and 4 bases at J, with 13 bases between the two ends. CDR3 DNA sequence: TGTGCCAGTACCTTCCTCAGGGGCACTGAAGCTTTCTTT. This encodes CASTFLRGTEAFF.

The gene calls are TRBV19 and TRBJ1-1, with a weak D call TRBD1 (6 bases). The CDR3 has 13 residues. The germline V and J ends were trimmed by 6 bases and 4 bases, with 12 bases remaining between them. Germline CDR1 and CDR2: LNHDA and SQIVND (reference sequence). CDR3 DNA sequence: TGTGCCAGTAGGAGGGACATGGTCACTGAAGCTTTCTTT. Protein sequence: CASRRDMVTEAFF.

This clone has only a few counts. The chain recombines TRBV11-2 with TRBJ2-7, with TRBD2 as a possible D gene (5 bases). CDR3 length: 13 amino acids. The germline CDR1 and CDR2 sequences are SGHAT and FQNNGV. V was cut by 1 base and J by 2 bases, with 6 bases left in between. The CDR3 region is CASSLAGTYEQYF. The CDR3 DNA follows: TGTGCCAGCAGCTTAGCGGGGACCTACGAGCAGTACTTC.

The chain carries TRBV11-2 and TRBJ2-1; D gene ambiguous. Trimming shortened V by 0 bases and J by 10 bases, and 7 bases separated the two germline ends. This CDR3 comprises 12 residues. CDR1 and CDR2 (germline): SGHAT, FQNNGV. CDR3: CASSLEAIEQFF. CDR3 bases: TGTGCCAGCAGCTTAGAAGCAATAGAGCAGTTCTTC.

J is TRBJ1-1 and V is TRBV7-2, with D maybe TRBD1 (5 bases). Germline values: CDR1 SGHTA, CDR2 FQGNSA. The CDR3 is made up of 14 amino acids. V was clipped by 1 base and J by 5 bases, with 11 bases between them. The CDR3 reads CASSLDAGRTEAFF. CDR3 DNA: TGTGCCAGCAGCTTAGACGCAGGGCGGACTGAAGCTTTCTTT.

DNA for the CDR3: TGTGCCAGCAGCTTTCAGCGGGGGGGCACAGATACGCAGTATTTT. It codes for CASSFQRGGTDTQYF. The J gene is TRBJ2-3, the V gene TRBV11-1; TRBD2 matches 9 bases. The CDR3 totals 15 residues. Germline assignment: CDR1 SGHAT and CDR2 FQDESV (reference sequence). The V and J ends lost 3 bases and 1 base, in that order; junction bases with no gene match: 2.

This CDR3 reads CASSRQGAISSYEQYF. CDR3 nucleotides: TGTGCCAGCAGCCGACAGGGGGCGATTAGCTCCTACGAGCAGTACTTC. The genes are TRBV5-4 and TRBJ2-7; 10 bases are shared with TRBD1. Germline CDR1 and CDR2: SGHNT and YYREEE (reference sequence). V lost 4 bases, J lost 0 bases, and 7 bases stayed unmatched. CDR3 length: 16 residues. The variable domain in full, with the rest retrieved from reference TRBV5-4 and TRBJ2-7, is ETGVTQSPTHLIKTRGQQVTLRCSSQSGHNTVSWYQQALGQGPQFIFQYYREEENGRGNFPPRFSGLQFPNYSSELNVNALELDDSALYLCASSRQGAISSYEQYFGPGTRLTVT.

J is TRBJ1-2 and V is TRBV19; D ambiguous. V was clipped by 4 bases and J by 3 bases, with 6 bases between them. The CDR3 has 12 amino acids. Germline lookup yields CDR1 LNHDA and CDR2 SQIVND (reference sequence). DNA of the CDR3: TGTGCCAGTAGTAGCGGATACTATGGCTACACCTTC. It codes for CASSSGYYGYTF.

CDR3 sequence (DNA): TGTGCCAGCAGTTTATTCGGGGGGGGAAAAACAGATACGCAGTATTTT. Residues: CASSLFGGGKTDTQYF. This chain joins TRBV27 and TRBJ2-3; 8 nucleotides match TRBD2. The CDR3 covers 16 residues. J gave up 3 bases and V 1 base, and 6 bases lay outside the gene matches. The V gene's germline CDR1 is MNHEY and CDR2 SMNVEV (reference sequence).

The gene calls are TRBV21-1 and TRBJ1-1; whether TRBD1, the table's D call, matches the DNA was not checked. TRBV21-1 is marked as a pseudogene. The CDR3 spans 14 residues. The DNA for the CDR3 is TGTGCCAGCAGTCTTACAGGGCTGAACACTGAAGCTTTCTTT. It yields the protein CASSLTGLNTEAFF.

This clone was recorded only once. This chain links TRBV5-1 with TRBJ2-1; TRBD2 matches 13 bases. The CDR3 has 15 amino acids. Trimming at V came to 2 bases and at J to 9 bases, leaving 5 bases not matched to a gene. Germline assignment: CDR1 SGHRS and CDR2 YFSETQ. CDR3: CASSLLAGGQGEQFF. The CDR3 bases are TGCGCCAGCAGCTTACTAGCGGGGGGGCAGGGTGAGCAGTTCTTC.

This chain connects TRBV4-3 to TRBJ1-2, with 7 bases that match TRBD1. V trimming: 1 base; J trimming: 2 bases; junction bases outside the gene matches: 4. Germline values: CDR1 LGHNA, CDR2 YSLEER. The CDR3 runs 15 residues. The CDR3 loop is CASSQGGRGNYGYTF. The CDR3 DNA follows: TGCGCCAGCAGCCAAGGAGGCAGGGGGAACTATGGCTACACCTTC.

This chain connects TRBV19 to TRBJ1-1; the D is unclear. The V gene lost 4 bases and the J gene lost 3 bases, with 12 bases spanning the gap. Germline assignment: CDR1 LNHDA and CDR2 SQIVND (reference sequence). This CDR3 contains 14 residues. The CDR3 reads CASSTRRWDTEAFF. The CDR3 region has the DNA TGTGCCAGTAGTACGCGGCGATGGGACACTGAAGCTTTCTTT.

CDR3 in amino acids: CASSISAANTEAFF. The CDR3 nucleotides read TGCGCCAGCAGCATTAGTGCCGCTAACACTGAAGCTTTCTTT. The chain employs TRBV5-1 and TRBJ1-1; the D is unclear. V dropped 4 bases and J dropped 2 bases, with 12 bases sitting between them. Germline V lookup: CDR1 SGHRS, CDR2 YFSETQ. The CDR3 contains 14 residues.